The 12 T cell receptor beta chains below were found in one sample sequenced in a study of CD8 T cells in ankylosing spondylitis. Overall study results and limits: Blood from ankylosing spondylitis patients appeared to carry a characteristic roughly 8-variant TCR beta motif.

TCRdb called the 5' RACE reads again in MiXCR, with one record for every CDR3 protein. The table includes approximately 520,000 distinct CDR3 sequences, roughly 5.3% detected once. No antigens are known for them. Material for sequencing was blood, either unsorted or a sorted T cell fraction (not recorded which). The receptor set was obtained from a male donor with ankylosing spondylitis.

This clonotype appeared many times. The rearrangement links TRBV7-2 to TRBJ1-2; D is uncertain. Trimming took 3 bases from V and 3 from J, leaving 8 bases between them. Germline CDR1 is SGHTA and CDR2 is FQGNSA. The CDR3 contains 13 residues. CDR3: CASSFSADYGYTF. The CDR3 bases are TGTGCCAGCAGCTTTTCGGCAGACTATGGCTACACCTTC.

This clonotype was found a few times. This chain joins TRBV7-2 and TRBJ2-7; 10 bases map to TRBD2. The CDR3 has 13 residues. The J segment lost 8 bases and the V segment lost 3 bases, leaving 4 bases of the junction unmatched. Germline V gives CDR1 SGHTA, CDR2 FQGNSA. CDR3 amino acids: CASSLASGGQQYF. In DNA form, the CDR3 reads TGTGCCAGCAGCTTGGCTAGCGGGGGCCAGCAGTACTTC.

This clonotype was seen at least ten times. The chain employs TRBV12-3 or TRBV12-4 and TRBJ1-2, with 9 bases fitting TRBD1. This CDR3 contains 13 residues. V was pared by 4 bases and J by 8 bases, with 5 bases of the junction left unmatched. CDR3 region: CASSSQGARGYTF. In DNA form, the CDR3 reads TGTGCCAGCAGTTCACAGGGGGCACGGGGCTACACCTTC.

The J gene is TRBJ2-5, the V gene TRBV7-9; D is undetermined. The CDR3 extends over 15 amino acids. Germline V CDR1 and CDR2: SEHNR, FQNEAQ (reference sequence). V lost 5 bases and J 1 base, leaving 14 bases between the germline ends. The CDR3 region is CASSPPGRIQETQYF. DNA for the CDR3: TGTGCCAGCAGCCCTCCCGGACGCATCCAAGAGACCCAGTACTTC.

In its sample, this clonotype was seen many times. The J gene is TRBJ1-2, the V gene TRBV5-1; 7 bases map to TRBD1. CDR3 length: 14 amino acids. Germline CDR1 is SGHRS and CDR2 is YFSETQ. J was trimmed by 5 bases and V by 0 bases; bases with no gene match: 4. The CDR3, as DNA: TGCGCCAGCAGCTTGGATCAGGGGGTTTATGGCTACACCTTC. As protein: CASSLDQGVYGYTF.

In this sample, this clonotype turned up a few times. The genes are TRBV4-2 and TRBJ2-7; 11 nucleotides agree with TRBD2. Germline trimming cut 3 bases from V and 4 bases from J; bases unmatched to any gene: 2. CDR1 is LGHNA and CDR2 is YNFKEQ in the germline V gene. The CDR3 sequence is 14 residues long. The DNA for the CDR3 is TGTGCCAGCAGCCATAGCGGGGGGGCGTACGAGCAGTACTTC. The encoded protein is CASSHSGGAYEQYF.

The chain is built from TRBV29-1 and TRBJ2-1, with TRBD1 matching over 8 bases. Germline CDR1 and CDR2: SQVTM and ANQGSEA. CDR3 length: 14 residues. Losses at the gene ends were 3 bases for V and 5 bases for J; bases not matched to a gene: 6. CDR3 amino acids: CSVERATGDNEQFF. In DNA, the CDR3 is TGCAGCGTTGAGAGAGCGACAGGGGACAATGAGCAGTTCTTC.

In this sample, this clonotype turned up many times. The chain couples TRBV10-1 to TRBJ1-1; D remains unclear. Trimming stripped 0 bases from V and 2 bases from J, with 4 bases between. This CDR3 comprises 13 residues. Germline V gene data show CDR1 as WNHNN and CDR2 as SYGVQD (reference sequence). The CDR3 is CASSESGNTEAFF. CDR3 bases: TGCGCCAGCAGTGAGTCCGGAAACACTGAAGCTTTCTTT.

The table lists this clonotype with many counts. DNA for the CDR3: TGTGCCATCAATCGGGACAGGGAAAATTCACCCCTCCACTTT. The encoded protein is CAINRDRENSPLHF. The chain links TRBV10-3 to TRBJ1-6; 9 bases map to TRBD1. V lost 7 bases, J lost 7 bases, and 5 bases stayed unmatched. Germline CDR1 reads ENHRY; CDR2 reads SYGVKD. The CDR3 sequence is 14 residues long.

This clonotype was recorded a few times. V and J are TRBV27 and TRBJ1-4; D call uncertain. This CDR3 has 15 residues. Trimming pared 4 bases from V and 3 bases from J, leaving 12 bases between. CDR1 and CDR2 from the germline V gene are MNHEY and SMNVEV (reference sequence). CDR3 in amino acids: CASSSSSMANEKLFF. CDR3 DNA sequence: TGTGCCAGCAGTTCTAGCTCTATGGCTAATGAAAAACTGTTTTTT.

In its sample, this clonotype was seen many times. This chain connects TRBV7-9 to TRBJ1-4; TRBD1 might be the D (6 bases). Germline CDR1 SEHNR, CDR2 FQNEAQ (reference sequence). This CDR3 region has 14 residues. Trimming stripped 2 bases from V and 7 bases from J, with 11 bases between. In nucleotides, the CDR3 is TGTGCCAGCAGCTTAACGGGGGCGCTTGAAAAACTGTTTTTT. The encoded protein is CASSLTGALEKLFF.

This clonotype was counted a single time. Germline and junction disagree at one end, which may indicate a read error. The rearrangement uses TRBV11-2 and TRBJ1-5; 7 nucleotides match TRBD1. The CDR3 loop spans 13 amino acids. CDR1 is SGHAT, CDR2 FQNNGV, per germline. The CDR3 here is CASSWDRAQAQHF. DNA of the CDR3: TGTGCCAGCAGCTGGGACAGAGCTCAGGCCCAGCATTTT. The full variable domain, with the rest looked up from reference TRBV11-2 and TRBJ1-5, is EAGVAQSPRYKIIEKRQSVAFWCNPISGHATLYWYQQILGQGPKLLIQFQNNGVVDDSQLPKDRFSAERLKGVDSTLKIQPAKLEDSAVYLCASSWDRAQAQHFGDGTRLSIL.